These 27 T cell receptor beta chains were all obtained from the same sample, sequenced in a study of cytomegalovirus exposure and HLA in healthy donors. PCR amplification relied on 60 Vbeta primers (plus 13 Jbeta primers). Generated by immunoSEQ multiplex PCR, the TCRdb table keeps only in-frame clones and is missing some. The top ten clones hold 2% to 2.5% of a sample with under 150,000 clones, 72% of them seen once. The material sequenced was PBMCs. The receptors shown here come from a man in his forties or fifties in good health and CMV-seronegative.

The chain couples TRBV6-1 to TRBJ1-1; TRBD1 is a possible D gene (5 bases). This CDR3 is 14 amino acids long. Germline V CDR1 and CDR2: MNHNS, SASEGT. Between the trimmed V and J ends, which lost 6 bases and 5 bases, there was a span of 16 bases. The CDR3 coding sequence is TGTGCCAGCAGCCACAGCGGGGGGGGGACTGAAGCTTTCTTT. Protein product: CASSHSGGGTEAFF.

This chain's CDR3 is CATGLQGVQETQYF. The CDR3 DNA reads as TGTGCCACCGGACTCCAGGGGGTCCAAGAGACCCAGTACTTC. The chain recombines TRBV5-4 with TRBJ2-5; TRBD1 matches 7 bases. The V and J ends lost 9 bases and 1 base, in that order; junction bases with no gene match: 9. Per germline, CDR1 SGHNT and CDR2 YYREEE (reference sequence). This CDR3 region has 14 residues.

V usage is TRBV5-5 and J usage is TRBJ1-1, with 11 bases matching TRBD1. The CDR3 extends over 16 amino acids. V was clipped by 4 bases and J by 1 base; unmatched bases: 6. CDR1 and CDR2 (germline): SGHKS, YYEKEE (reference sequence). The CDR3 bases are TGTGCCAGCAGCCGGACAGGGGGCAATCGGAACACTGAAGCTTTCTTT. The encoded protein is CASSRTGGNRNTEAFF.

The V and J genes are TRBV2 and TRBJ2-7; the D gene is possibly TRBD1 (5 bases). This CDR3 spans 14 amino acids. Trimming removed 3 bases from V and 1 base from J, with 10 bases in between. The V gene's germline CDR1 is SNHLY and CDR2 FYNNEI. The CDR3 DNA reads TGTGCCAGCAGTGACAGGGATGGGTCCTACGAGCAGTACTTC. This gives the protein CASSDRDGSYEQYF.

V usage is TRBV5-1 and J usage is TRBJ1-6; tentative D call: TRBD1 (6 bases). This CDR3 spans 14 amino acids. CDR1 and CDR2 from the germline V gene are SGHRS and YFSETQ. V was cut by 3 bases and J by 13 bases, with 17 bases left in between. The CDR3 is CASSWTGQTDPLHF. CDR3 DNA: TGCGCCAGCAGCTGGACTGGACAGACCGATCCCCTCCACTTT.

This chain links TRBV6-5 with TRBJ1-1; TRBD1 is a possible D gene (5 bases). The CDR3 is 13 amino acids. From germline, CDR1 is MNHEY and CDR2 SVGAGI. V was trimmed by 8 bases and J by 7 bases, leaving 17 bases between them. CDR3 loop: CASLDFRDSEAFF. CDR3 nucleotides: TGTGCCAGCCTGGATTTCAGGGATAGTGAAGCTTTCTTT.

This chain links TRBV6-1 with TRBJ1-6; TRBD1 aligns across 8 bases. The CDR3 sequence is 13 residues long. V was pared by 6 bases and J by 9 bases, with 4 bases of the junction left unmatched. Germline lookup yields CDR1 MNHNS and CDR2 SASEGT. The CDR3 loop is CASSGQGFSPLHF. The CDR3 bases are TGTGCCAGCAGCGGACAGGGTTTTTCACCCCTCCACTTT.

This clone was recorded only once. This CDR3 is CASWDRGQTQYF. In DNA, the CDR3 is TGTGCCAGCTGGGACAGGGGCCAGACCCAGTACTTC. The rearrangement links TRBV6-1 to TRBJ2-5; TRBD1 matches at 10 bases. The germline gives CDR1 MNHNS, CDR2 SASEGT. With V trimmed by 8 bases and J by 6 bases, 3 bases remained unmatched. This CDR3 region has 12 residues.

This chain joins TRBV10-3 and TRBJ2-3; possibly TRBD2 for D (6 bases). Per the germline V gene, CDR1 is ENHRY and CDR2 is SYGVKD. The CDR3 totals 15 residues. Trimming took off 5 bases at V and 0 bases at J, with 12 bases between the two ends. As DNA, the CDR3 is TGTGCCATCAGTCCATTAGCGGAGAGCACAGATACGCAGTATTTT. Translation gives CAISPLAESTDTQYF.

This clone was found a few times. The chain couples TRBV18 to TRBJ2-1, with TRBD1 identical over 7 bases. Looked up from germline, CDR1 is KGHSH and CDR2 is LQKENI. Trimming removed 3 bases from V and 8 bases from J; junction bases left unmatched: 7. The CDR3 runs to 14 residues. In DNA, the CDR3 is TGTGCCAGCTCACCCCGAGGGCAGGGGGATGAGCAGTTCTTC. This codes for CASSPRGQGDEQFF. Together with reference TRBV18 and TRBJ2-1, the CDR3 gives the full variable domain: NAGVMQNPRHLVRRRGQEARLRCSPMKGHSHVYWYRQLPEEGLKFMVYLQKENIIDESGMPKERFSAEFPKEGPSILRIQQVVRGDSAAYFCASSPRGQGDEQFFGPGTRLTVL.

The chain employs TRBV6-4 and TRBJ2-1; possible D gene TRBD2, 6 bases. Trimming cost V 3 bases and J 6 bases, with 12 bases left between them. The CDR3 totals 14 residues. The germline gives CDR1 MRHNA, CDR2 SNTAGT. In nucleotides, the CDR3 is TGTGCCAGCAGTGATGGAAGGAGGGCCAATGAGCAGTTCTTC. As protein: CASSDGRRANEQFF.

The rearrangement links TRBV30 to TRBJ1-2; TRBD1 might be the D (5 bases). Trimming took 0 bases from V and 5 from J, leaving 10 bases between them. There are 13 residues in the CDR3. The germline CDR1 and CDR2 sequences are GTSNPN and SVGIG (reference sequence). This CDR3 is CAWSVGAGYGYTF. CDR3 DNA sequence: TGTGCCTGGAGTGTAGGGGCAGGGTATGGCTACACCTTC. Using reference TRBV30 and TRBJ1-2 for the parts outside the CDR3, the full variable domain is SQTIHQWPATLVQPVGSPLSLECTVEGTSNPNLYWYRQAAGRGLQLLFYSVGIGQISSEVPQNLSASRPQDRQFILSSKKLLLSDSGFYLCAWSVGAGYGYTFGSGTRLTVV.

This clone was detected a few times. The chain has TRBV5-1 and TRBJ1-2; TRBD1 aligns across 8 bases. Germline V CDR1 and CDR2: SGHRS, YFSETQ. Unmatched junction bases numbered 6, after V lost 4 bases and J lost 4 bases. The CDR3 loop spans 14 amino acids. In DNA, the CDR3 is TGCGCCAGCAGCCCCAGGGGGCGAGGCTATGGCTACACCTTC. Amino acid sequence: CASSPRGRGYGYTF.

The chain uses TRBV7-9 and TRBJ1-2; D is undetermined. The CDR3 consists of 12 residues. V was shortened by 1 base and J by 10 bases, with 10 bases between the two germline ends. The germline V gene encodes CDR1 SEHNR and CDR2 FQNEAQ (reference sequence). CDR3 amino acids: CASSLGGQLYTF. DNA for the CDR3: TGTGCCAGCAGCTTAGGCGGTCAGCTCTACACCTTC.

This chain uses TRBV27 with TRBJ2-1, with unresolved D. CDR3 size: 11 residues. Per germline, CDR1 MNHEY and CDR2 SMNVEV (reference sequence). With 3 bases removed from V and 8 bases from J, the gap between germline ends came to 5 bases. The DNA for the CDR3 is TGTGCCAGCAGTTTCAACTATGAGCAGTTCTTC. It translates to CASSFNYEQFF.

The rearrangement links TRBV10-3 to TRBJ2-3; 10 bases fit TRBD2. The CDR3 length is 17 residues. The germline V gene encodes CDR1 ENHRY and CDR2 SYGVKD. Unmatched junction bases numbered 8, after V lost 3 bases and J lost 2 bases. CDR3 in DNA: TGTGCCATCAGTGACCCTGAAACTAGCGGGGCCACAGATACGCAGTATTTT. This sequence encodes CAISDPETSGATDTQYF.

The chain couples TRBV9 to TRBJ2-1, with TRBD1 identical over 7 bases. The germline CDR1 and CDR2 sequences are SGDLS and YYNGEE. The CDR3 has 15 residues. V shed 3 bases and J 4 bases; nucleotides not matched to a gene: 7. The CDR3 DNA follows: TGTGCCAGCAGCGCGTCCGGGACAGCATACAATGAGCAGTTCTTC. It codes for CASSASGTAYNEQFF.

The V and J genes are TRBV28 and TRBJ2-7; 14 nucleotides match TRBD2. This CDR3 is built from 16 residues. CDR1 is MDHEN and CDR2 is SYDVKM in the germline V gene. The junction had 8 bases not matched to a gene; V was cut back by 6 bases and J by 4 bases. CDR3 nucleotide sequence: TGTGCCAGCAGATCGGGGACTAGCGGGAGCTTTTACGAGCAGTACTTC. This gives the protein CASRSGTSGSFYEQYF.

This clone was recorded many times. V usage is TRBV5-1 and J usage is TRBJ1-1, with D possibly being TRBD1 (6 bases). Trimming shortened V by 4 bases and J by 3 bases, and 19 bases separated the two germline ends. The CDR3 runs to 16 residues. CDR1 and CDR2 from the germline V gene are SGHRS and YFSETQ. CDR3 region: CASSLTGHLGDTEAFF. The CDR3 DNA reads TGCGCCAGCAGCCTCACGGGACACTTGGGTGACACTGAAGCTTTCTTT.

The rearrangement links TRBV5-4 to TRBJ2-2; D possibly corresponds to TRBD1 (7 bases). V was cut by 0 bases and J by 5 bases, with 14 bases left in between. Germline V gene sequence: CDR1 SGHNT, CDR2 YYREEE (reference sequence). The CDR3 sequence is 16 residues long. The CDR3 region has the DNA TGTGCCAGCAGCTTGGCCGGCAGGGGGAGGACCGGGGAGCTGTTTTTT. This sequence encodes CASSLAGRGRTGELFF.

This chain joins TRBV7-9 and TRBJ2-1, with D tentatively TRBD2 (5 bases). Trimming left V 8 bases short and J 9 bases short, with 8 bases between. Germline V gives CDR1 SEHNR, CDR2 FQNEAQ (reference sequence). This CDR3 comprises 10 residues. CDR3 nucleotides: TGTGCCAGCGGGAGACCTGAGCAGTTCTTC. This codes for CASGRPEQFF.

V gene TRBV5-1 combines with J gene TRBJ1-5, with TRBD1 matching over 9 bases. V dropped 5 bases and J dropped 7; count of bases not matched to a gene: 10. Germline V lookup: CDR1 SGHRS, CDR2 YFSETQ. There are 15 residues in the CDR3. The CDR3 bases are TGCGCCAGCAGACCTAGTACAGGGGGCGGCCAGCCCCAGCATTTT. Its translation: CASRPSTGGGQPQHF.

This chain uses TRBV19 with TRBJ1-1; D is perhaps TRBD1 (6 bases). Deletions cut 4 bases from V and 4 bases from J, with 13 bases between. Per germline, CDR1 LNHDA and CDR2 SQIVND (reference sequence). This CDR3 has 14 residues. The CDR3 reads CASSRESGVTEAFF. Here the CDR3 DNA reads TGTGCCAGTAGTAGGGAATCAGGGGTCACTGAAGCTTTCTTT.

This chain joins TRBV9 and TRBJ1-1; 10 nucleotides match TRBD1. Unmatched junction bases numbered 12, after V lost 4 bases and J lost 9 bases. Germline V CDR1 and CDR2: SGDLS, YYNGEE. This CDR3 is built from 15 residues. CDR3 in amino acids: CASSRLGQGGTKAFF. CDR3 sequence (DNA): TGTGCCAGCAGCCGACTTGGACAGGGGGGGACCAAAGCTTTCTTT.

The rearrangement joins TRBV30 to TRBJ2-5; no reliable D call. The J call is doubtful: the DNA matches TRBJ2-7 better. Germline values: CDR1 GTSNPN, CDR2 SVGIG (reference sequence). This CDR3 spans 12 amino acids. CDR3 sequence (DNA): TGTGCCTGGAGTGTATCTTTCTACGAGCAGTACTTC. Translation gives CAWSVSFYEQYF.

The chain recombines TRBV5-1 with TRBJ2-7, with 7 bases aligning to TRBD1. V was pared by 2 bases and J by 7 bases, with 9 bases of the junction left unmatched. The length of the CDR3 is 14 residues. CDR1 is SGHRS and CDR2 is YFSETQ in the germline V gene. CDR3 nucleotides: TGCGCCAGCAGCTTATTCGGACAGGATGGGGAGCAGTACTTC. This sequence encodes CASSLFGQDGEQYF.

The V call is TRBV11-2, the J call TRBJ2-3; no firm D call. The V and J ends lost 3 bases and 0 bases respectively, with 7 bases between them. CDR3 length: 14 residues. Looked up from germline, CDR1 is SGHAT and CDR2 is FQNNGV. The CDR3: CASSFTTSTDTQYF. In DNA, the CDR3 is TGTGCCAGCAGCTTCACGACTAGCACAGATACGCAGTATTTT.